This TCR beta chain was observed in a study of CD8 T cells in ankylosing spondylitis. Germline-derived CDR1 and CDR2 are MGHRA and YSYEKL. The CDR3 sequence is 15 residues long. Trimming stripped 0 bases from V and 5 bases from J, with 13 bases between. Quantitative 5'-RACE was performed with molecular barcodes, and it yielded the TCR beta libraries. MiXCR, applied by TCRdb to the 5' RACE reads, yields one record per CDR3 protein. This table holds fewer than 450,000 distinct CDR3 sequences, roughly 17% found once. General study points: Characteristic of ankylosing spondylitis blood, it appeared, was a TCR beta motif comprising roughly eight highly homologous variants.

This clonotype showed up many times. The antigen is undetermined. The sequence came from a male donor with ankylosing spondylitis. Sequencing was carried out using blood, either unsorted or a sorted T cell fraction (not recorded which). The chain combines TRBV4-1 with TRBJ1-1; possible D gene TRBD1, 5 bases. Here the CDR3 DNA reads TGCGCCAGCAGCCAAGACCCCTGGGGGGGGACTGAAGCTTTCTTT. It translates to CASSQDPWGGTEAFF.